A single sample is the source of the 5 T cell receptor beta chains below, sequenced in a study of shared clonotypes between healthy human individuals. Repertoires were generated with immunoSEQ multiplex PCR, while TCRdb's copy carries only in-frame clones and drops some. The table records roughly 2.2 million clones, about 90% of them present only once. Sequencing was carried out using naive CD4+ T cells from PBMCs. Subset given: CD45RA+ positively selected. The receptor set was obtained from a man between 18 and 29 years old in good health. Some clones in this sample may be carry-over from other donors' samples.

This clone came up once. In DNA form, the CDR3 reads TGTGCCAGCAGCTGGCGGGCCCGCGGGGAGGGAGAGCAGTACTTC. It specifies CASSWRARGEGEQYF. The V call is TRBV7-2, the J call TRBJ2-7, with 7 bases lining up with TRBD2. In germline, CDR1 is SGHTA, CDR2 FQGNSA. The CDR3 contains 15 residues. The ends lost 4 bases at V and 7 bases at J; junction bases unmatched: 13.

V and J are TRBV25-1 and TRBJ2-7; 13 bases line up with TRBD2. Germline V gene data show CDR1 as MGHDK and CDR2 as SYGVNS. The CDR3 is 15 amino acids. Losses at the gene ends were 5 bases for V and 9 bases for J; bases not matched to a gene: 10. Written as DNA, the CDR3 is TGTGCCAGCAGTTTGGGGGGACTAGCGGGATCGGGGCAGTACTTC. Protein sequence: CASSLGGLAGSGQYF.

The genes are TRBV30 and TRBJ1-1, with a tentative D call TRBD1 (5 bases). This CDR3 is 15 amino acids long. The V gene's germline CDR1 is GTSNPN and CDR2 SVGIG (reference sequence). Trimming left V 5 bases short and J 0 bases short, with 16 bases between. In DNA form, the CDR3 reads TGTGCCTGGGGGCGGACAAAGCTAATGAACACTGAAGCTTTCTTT. It is translated as CAWGRTKLMNTEAFF.

The chain joins TRBV5-1 to TRBJ2-7; 11 bases are a match to TRBD1. The V gene end was trimmed by 7 bases and the J gene end by 4 bases; junction bases not matched to a gene: 10. Germline values: CDR1 SGHRS, CDR2 YFSETQ. This CDR3 comprises 15 residues. CDR3 sequence reads: CASGPGTGGSYEQYF. The DNA for the CDR3 is TGCGCCAGCGGACCCGGGACAGGGGGGTCGTACGAGCAGTACTTC.

The rearrangement joins TRBV28 to TRBJ2-7; 7 positions agree with TRBD2. After removal of 3 bases from V and 3 bases from J, the junction contained 8 bases not matched to a gene. This CDR3 contains 15 residues. Germline V gene sequence: CDR1 MDHEN, CDR2 SYDVKM. The CDR3 sequence: CASSFPAGPIYEQYF. CDR3 nucleotides: TGTGCCAGCAGTTTCCCAGCGGGACCTATCTACGAGCAGTACTTC.